The 30 T cell receptor beta chains below come from one sample, sequenced in a study of T cell responses to AZD1222 COVID-19 vaccine. TCRdb's table, derived via immunoSEQ multiplex PCR, lists solely in-frame clones and lacks some. The sample shows 160,000 or so clones, more than 80% of them seen only once. The sequencing used peripheral blood, collected 28 days after the second dose of the MenACWY control vaccine. The receptors come from an adult who received the MenACWY meningococcal vaccine as a control.

The genes are TRBV5-1 and TRBJ2-7; the D is unclear. The V gene's germline CDR1 is SGHRS and CDR2 YFSETQ. Trimming stripped 5 bases from V and 3 bases from J, with 6 bases between. The CDR3 consists of 11 residues. CDR3 in amino acids: CASRQSYEQYF. In DNA form, the CDR3 reads TGCGCCAGCAGGCAGAGCTACGAGCAGTACTTC. Using reference TRBV5-1 and TRBJ2-7 for the parts outside the CDR3, the full variable domain is KAGVTQTPRYLIKTRGQQVTLSCSPISGHRSVSWYQQTPGQGLQFLFEYFSETQRNKGNFPGRFSGRQFSNSRSEMNVSTLELGDSALYLCASRQSYEQYFGPGTRLTVT.

Worth noting for this clone: At one boundary the junction diverges from the germline segment, which might be a read error. The J gene is TRBJ1-5, the V gene TRBV12-3 or TRBV12-4, with D hard to call. This CDR3 contains 13 residues. The CDR3 bases are TGTGCCAGCAGTTTAGCGCTTTTGGGGAGTTTTGGTTTT. Translated, it gives CASSLALLGSFGF.

The V call is TRBV21-1, the J call TRBJ1-2; the DNA was not compared with TRBD1, the D call given in the table. TRBV21-1 has pseudogene status. This CDR3 region has 17 residues. The chain's CDR3 is CASSKGRQRKANYGYTF. CDR3 sequence (DNA): TGTGCCAGCAGCAAAGGGAGACAGAGAAAAGCTAACTATGGCTACACCTTC.

The rearrangement joins TRBV28 to TRBJ2-2; D is unresolved. Trimming left V 3 bases short and J 0 bases short, with 5 bases between. Looked up from germline, CDR1 is MDHEN and CDR2 is SYDVKM. The CDR3 contains 14 residues. CDR3 in amino acids: CASSFGSNTGELFF. DNA of the CDR3: TGTGCCAGCAGTTTCGGGTCGAACACCGGGGAGCTGTTTTTT. Variable domain in full (rest from reference TRBV28 and TRBJ2-2): DVKVTQSSRYLVKRTGEKVFLECVQDMDHENMFWYRQDPGLGLRLIYFSYDVKMKEKGDIPEGYSVSREKKERFSLILESASTNQTSMYLCASSFGSNTGELFFGEGSRLTVL.

This chain uses TRBV7-9 with TRBJ1-1; no definite D call. Germline CDR1 and CDR2: SEHNR and FQNEAQ (reference sequence). Trimming removed 5 bases from V and 3 bases from J, with 13 bases in between. This CDR3 region has 14 residues. The CDR3 nucleotides are TGTGCCAGCAGCCTCGTGGCTTACTACACTGAAGCTTTCTTT. As protein: CASSLVAYYTEAFF.

The chain links TRBV28 to TRBJ1-5, with 7 bases that match TRBD1. Germline CDR1 reads MDHEN; CDR2 reads SYDVKM. The CDR3 sequence is 16 residues long. V lost 3 bases and J lost 3; bases outside the gene matches: 8. The CDR3 region has the DNA TGTGCCAGCAGTTTGATACAGGGGTCCTTCAATCAGCCCCAGCATTTT. Translating gives CASSLIQGSFNQPQHF.

This clone was counted once. The chain joins TRBV6-5 to TRBJ1-1, with D unresolved. This CDR3 spans 12 amino acids. V was shortened by 4 bases and J by 1 base, with 4 bases between the two germline ends. Germline V gene data show CDR1 as MNHEY and CDR2 as SVGAGI. The CDR3 coding sequence is TGTGCCAGCAGTTCCCCGAACACTGAAGCTTTCTTT. Translating it yields CASSSPNTEAFF.

The V call is TRBV4-3, the J call TRBJ1-3, with 8 bases fitting TRBD1. The germline CDR1 and CDR2 sequences are LGHNA and YSLEER. V lost 0 bases to trimming and J lost 2 bases; unmatched junction nucleotides: 0. The CDR3 totals 15 residues. The CDR3 loop reads CASSQEQGAGNTIYF. The CDR3 DNA is TGCGCCAGCAGCCAAGAACAGGGGGCTGGAAACACCATATATTTT.

The genes are TRBV5-1 and TRBJ1-1; 7 nucleotides align to TRBD1. The trim removed 1 base at V and 0 bases at J, leaving 6 bases unmatched. CDR1 and CDR2 from the germline V gene are SGHRS and YFSETQ. CDR3 length equals 16 residues. This CDR3 reads CASSLSTGPMNTEAFF. DNA of the CDR3: TGCGCCAGCAGCTTGTCGACAGGGCCCATGAACACTGAAGCTTTCTTT.

The chain employs TRBV19 and TRBJ2-7, with D uncertain. CDR1 LNHDA and CDR2 SQIVND come from the germline V gene (reference sequence). Trimming stripped 5 bases from V and 1 base from J, with 9 bases between. The CDR3 is 13 residues long. CDR3 DNA: TGTGCCAGTAGTGTCGGCGGATCCTACGAGCAGTACTTC. Protein product: CASSVGGSYEQYF.

J is TRBJ2-1 and V is TRBV27, with D perhaps TRBD1 or TRBD2 (6 bases each). This CDR3 region has 14 residues. The germline V gene encodes CDR1 MNHEY and CDR2 SMNVEV (reference sequence). V gave up 0 bases and J gave up 9 bases, with 12 bases separating them. Here the CDR3 reads CASSLSESGAEQFF. The CDR3 DNA is TGTGCCAGCAGTTTATCGGAGTCGGGGGCTGAGCAGTTCTTC.

The chain has TRBV27 and TRBJ1-5, with D unclear. CDR3 length: 18 residues. Per germline, CDR1 MNHEY and CDR2 SMNVEV (reference sequence). V was pared by 5 bases and J by 3 bases, with 23 bases between. This CDR3 is CASSRQNPVQAPNQPQHF. In DNA form, the CDR3 reads TGTGCCAGCAGTCGCCAGAATCCGGTCCAAGCACCCAATCAGCCCCAGCATTTT.

The rearrangement uses TRBV28 and TRBJ1-5; D uncertain. CDR3 size: 16 residues. Trimming stripped 1 base from V and 2 bases from J, with 12 bases between. The germline CDR1 and CDR2 sequences are MDHEN and SYDVKM. The CDR3 DNA reads as TGTGCCAGCAGTTTATATGAGGCACTCGGCAATCAGCCCCAGCATTTT. Protein sequence: CASSLYEALGNQPQHF. The full variable domain, completed using reference TRBV28 and TRBJ1-5, is DVKVTQSSRYLVKRTGEKVFLECVQDMDHENMFWYRQDPGLGLRLIYFSYDVKMKEKGDIPEGYSVSREKKERFSLILESASTNQTSMYLCASSLYEALGNQPQHFGDGTRLSIL.

The chain is built from TRBV29-1 and TRBJ1-2; D unclear. This CDR3 has 12 residues. V dropped 4 bases and J dropped 2 bases, with 8 bases sitting between them. Per the germline V gene, CDR1 is SQVTM and CDR2 is ANQGSEA. The DNA of the CDR3 is TGCAGCGTTGTCCCCGCGAACTATGGCTACACCTTC. It encodes CSVVPANYGYTF.

The chain couples TRBV6-2 or TRBV6-3 to TRBJ1-2; D is uncertain. Germline CDR1 reads MNHEY; CDR2 reads SVGEGT. V was cut by 2 bases and J by 4 bases, with 8 bases left in between. There are 13 residues in the CDR3. The CDR3 protein is CASSYVAGYGYTF. The DNA of the CDR3 is TGTGCCAGCAGTTACGTGGCAGGCTATGGCTACACCTTC.

The chain carries TRBV20-1 and TRBJ1-5; D ambiguous. The CDR3 totals 14 residues. V was cut by 3 bases and J by 6 bases, with 15 bases left in between. Germline V gives CDR1 DFQATT, CDR2 SNEGSKA (reference sequence). The CDR3 protein is CSASEGFESQPQHF. The CDR3 bases are TGCAGTGCTAGTGAGGGTTTTGAGAGTCAGCCCCAGCATTTT.

This chain links TRBV18 with TRBJ2-1, with 10 bases that match TRBD2. V shed 4 bases, J shed 5 bases, and the junction held 2 bases outside the gene matches. The V gene's germline CDR1 is KGHSH and CDR2 LQKENI. The CDR3 sequence is 14 residues long. DNA of the CDR3: TGTGCCAGCTCACAACTAGCGGGGAACAATGAGCAGTTCTTC. The encoded protein is CASSQLAGNNEQFF.

The rearrangement joins TRBV6-5 to TRBJ1-1; unclear D gene. The CDR3 covers 14 residues. Trimming removed 8 bases at V and 0 bases at J, with 13 bases between. From germline, CDR1 is MNHEY and CDR2 SVGAGI. CDR3 coding DNA: TGTGCCAGCGGAGGCCCACCGTTGAACACTGAAGCTTTCTTT. This sequence encodes CASGGPPLNTEAFF.

CDR3 sequence: CASSLGDSNMYF. The DNA of the CDR3 is TGTGCCAGCAGCTTAGGGGACAGCAACATGTATTTT. The gene calls are TRBV11-3 and TRBJ2-3; TRBD1 aligns across 7 bases. There are 12 residues in the CDR3. Trimming at V came to 1 base and at J to 14 bases, leaving 6 bases not matched to a gene. Germline values: CDR1 SGHNT, CDR2 YENEEA. Looking up the rest from reference TRBV11-3 and TRBJ2-3 gives the full variable domain: EAGVVQSPRYKIIEKKQPVAFWCNPISGHNTLYWYLQNLGQGPELLIRYENEEAVDDSQLPKDRFSAERLKGVDSTLKIQPAELGDSAVYLCASSLGDSNMYFGPGTRLTVL.

The chain joins TRBV5-1 to TRBJ2-6; D is undetermined. V was shortened by 0 bases and J by 0 bases, with 7 bases between the two germline ends. This CDR3 is built from 16 residues. Looked up from germline, CDR1 is SGHRS and CDR2 is YFSETQ. CDR3 residues: CASSLAVLSGANVLTF. The CDR3 DNA is TGCGCCAGCAGCTTGGCCGTCCTCTCTGGGGCCAACGTCCTGACTTTC.

The chain is built from TRBV27 and TRBJ1-2; TRBD1 matches at 9 bases. The CDR3 sequence is 14 residues long. CDR1 is MNHEY and CDR2 is SMNVEV in the germline V gene (reference sequence). V lost 3 bases to trimming and J lost 6 bases; unmatched junction nucleotides: 5. The CDR3 sequence: CASSFGQGMNGYTF. In DNA, the CDR3 is TGTGCCAGCAGTTTCGGACAGGGGATGAATGGCTACACCTTC.

The rearrangement links TRBV3-1 (or the pseudogene TRBV3-2) to TRBJ1-2; no reliable D call. Germline lookup yields CDR1 LGHDT and CDR2 YNNKEL (reference sequence). The CDR3 extends over 13 amino acids. The V gene lost 1 base and the J gene lost 1 base, with 4 bases spanning the gap. The CDR3 spells CASSQAVNYGYTF. The CDR3, as DNA: TGTGCCAGCAGCCAAGCAGTTAACTATGGCTACACCTTC.

The V and J genes are TRBV28 and TRBJ1-5; D is perhaps TRBD1 (5 bases). The CDR3 has 14 residues. Per germline, CDR1 MDHEN and CDR2 SYDVKM. V was trimmed by 3 bases and J by 7 bases, leaving 13 bases between them. The CDR3 nucleotides are TGTGCCAGCAGTTTGGTCAGGGTGGTGCAGCCCCAGCATTTT. It is translated as CASSLVRVVQPQHF.

The gene calls are TRBV27 and TRBJ1-5; TRBD1 is a possible D gene (5 bases). The CDR3 has 17 amino acids. The V gene's germline CDR1 is MNHEY and CDR2 SMNVEV (reference sequence). V dropped 3 bases and J dropped 1 base, with 16 bases sitting between them. The CDR3 spells CASSLGPPGPSNQPQHF. For the CDR3, the DNA is TGTGCCAGCAGTTTGGGACCCCCCGGCCCGAGCAATCAGCCCCAGCATTTT.

This clone was counted once. One end of the junction varies from germline; a read error may be responsible. This rearrangement joins TRBV6-1 to TRBJ2-1; a weak D match, TRBD2 (5 bases). The CDR3 is 13 residues long. Germline CDR1 MNHNS, CDR2 SASEGT. CDR3 DNA: TGTGCCAGCAGTGAAATGGAAGGCCTAGTCGGGGTCTTC. It codes for CASSEMEGLVGVF.

The CDR3 nucleotides read TGTGCCAGCAGCTTAACGATGGCGGGGAACACAGATACGCAGTATTTT. It codes for CASSLTMAGNTDTQYF. The rearrangement uses TRBV7-3 and TRBJ2-3; possible D gene TRBD2, 6 bases. The germline V and J ends were trimmed by 0 bases and 2 bases, with 12 bases remaining between them. CDR1 is SGHTA and CDR2 is FQGTGA in the germline V gene. This CDR3 is built from 16 residues.

The V call is TRBV11-2, the J call TRBJ1-1; TRBD1 agrees at 8 bases. The length of the CDR3 is 14 residues. V trimming: 3 bases; J trimming: 2 bases; junction bases outside the gene matches: 2. Germline V gives CDR1 SGHAT, CDR2 FQNNGV. The CDR3 spells CASSFQGANTEAFF. The CDR3 nucleotides are TGTGCCAGCAGCTTCCAGGGGGCCAACACTGAAGCTTTCTTT.

V is TRBV3-1 (or the pseudogene TRBV3-2) and J is TRBJ1-4; no firm D call. Germline-derived CDR1 and CDR2 are LGHDT and YNNKEL (reference sequence). The CDR3 runs 15 residues. Deletions cut 1 base from V and 4 bases from J, with 10 bases between. In nucleotides, the CDR3 is TGTGCCAGCAGCCAAGGGCAGCTGATTAATGAAAAACTGTTTTTT. Residues: CASSQGQLINEKLFF.

The chain is built from TRBV20-1 and TRBJ1-2; D remains unclear. Trimming removed 6 bases from V and 6 bases from J, with 8 bases in between. This CDR3 is 10 amino acids long. Per germline, CDR1 DFQATT and CDR2 SNEGSKA (reference sequence). CDR3 DNA: TGCAGTGCACATGAGGATGGCTACACCTTC. Its translation: CSAHEDGYTF.

This chain joins TRBV30 and TRBJ1-1, with 8 nucleotides matching TRBD1. The ends lost 3 bases at V and 4 bases at J; junction bases unmatched: 7. The germline V gene has CDR1 GTSNPN and CDR2 SVGIG (reference sequence). The CDR3 totals 14 residues. The CDR3 loop is CAWRAGTGTTEAFF. CDR3 nucleotides: TGTGCCTGGAGGGCCGGGACAGGTACCACTGAAGCTTTCTTT.